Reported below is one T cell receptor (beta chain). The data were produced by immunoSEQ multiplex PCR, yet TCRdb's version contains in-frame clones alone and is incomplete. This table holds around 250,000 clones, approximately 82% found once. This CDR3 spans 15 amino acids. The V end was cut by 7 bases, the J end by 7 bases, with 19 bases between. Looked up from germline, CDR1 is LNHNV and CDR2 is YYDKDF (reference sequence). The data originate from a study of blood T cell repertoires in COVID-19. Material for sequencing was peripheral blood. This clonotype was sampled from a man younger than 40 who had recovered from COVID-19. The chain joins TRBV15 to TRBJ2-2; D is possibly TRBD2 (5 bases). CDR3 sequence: CATKQRTLTRGELFF. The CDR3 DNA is TGTGCCACCAAGCAAAGGACTCTGACTCGCGGGGAGCTGTTTTTT.